This TCR beta chain is from a study of blood T cell repertoires in COVID-19. Study overall: Researchers got acute and convalescent COVID-19 samples from the United States, Italy and Spain. Nucleic acid was either cDNA or gDNA, and it came from T cells, B-cell-depleted T cells, or PBMCs.

Authors' analysis steps: Amplifying reference gene primers gave estimates of nucleated cell counts. Libraries were prepared by immunoSEQ multiplex PCR; TCRdb keeps only in-frame clonotypes and omits some of them. The V and J calls and clone size are taken from that table; D and trimming were inferred from the DNA. The sample yields approximately 270,000 clones, 89% seen once. Germline trimming cut 1 base from V and 3 bases from J; bases unmatched to any gene: 4. CDR1 SNHLY and CDR2 FYNNEI come from the germline V gene. This CDR3 has 16 residues. The sequencing input was peripheral blood. The clonotype originates from a man aged 50 or older with acute or convalescent COVID-19. The gene calls are TRBV2 and TRBJ2-3; 10 bases are a match to TRBD2. The CDR3 protein is CASSEERGGGTDTQYF. CDR3 sequence (DNA): TGTGCCAGCAGTGAAGAGCGGGGGGGCGGTACAGATACGCAGTATTTT. Using reference TRBV2 and TRBJ2-3 for the parts outside the CDR3, the full variable domain is EPEVTQTPSHQVTQMGQEVILRCVPISNHLYFYWYRQILGQKVEFLVSFYNNEISEKSEIFDDQFSVERPDGSNFTLKIRSTKLEDSAMYFCASSEERGGGTDTQYFGPGTRLTVL.